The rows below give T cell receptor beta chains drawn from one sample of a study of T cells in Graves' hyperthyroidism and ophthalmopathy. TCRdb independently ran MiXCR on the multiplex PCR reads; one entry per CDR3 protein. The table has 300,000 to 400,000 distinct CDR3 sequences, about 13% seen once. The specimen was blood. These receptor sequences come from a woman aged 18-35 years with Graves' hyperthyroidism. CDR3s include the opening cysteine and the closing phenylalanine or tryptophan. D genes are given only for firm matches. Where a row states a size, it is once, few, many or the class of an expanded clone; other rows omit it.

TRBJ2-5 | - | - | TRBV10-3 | TGTGCCATCAGCGAAACCGGGTTGCAAGAGACCCAGTACTTC | CAISETGLQETQYF
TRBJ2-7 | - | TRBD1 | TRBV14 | TGTGCCAGCAGCCCGACCCGGGACAGGGCGTGGGAGCAGTACTTC | CASSPTRDRAWEQYF
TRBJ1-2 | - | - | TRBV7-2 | TGTGCCAGCAGCCAGGGCATTAACTATGGCTACACCTTC | CASSQGINYGYTF
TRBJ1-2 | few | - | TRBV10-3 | TGTGCCATCAGTGGAAAGGGATTGGATGGCTACACCTTC | CAISGKGLDGYTF
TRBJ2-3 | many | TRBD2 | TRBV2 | TGTGCCAGCCTAGCGGGATTCACAGATACGCAGTATTTT | CASLAGFTDTQYF
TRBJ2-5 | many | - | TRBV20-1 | TGCAGTGCTAGTCGTCCCACCGTTATGAGGGAGACCCAGTACTTC | CSASRPTVMRETQYF
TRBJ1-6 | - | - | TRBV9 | TGTGCCAGCAGCGGAGGAGACAATTCACCCCTCCACTTT | CASSGGDNSPLHF
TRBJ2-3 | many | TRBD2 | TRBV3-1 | TGTGCCAGCAGCCAAGGGACTAGCGGGGGGGTGGATACGCAGTATTTT | CASSQGTSGGVDTQYF
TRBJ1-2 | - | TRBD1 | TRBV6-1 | TGTGCCAGCAATCTGGCCTGGACAGGGTCCTATGGCTACACCTTC | CASNLAWTGSYGYTF
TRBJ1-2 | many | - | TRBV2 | TGTGCCAGCAGAAGTGATCTCGGTGGCTACACCTTC | CASRSDLGGYTF
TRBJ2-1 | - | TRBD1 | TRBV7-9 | TGTGCCAGCAGCTTAGTGACAGGGGGCCCCTACAATGAGCAGTTCTTC | CASSLVTGGPYNEQFF
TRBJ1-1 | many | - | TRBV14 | TGTGCCAGCAGCCAAGGGATAAGGAACACTGAAGCTTTCTTT | CASSQGIRNTEAFF
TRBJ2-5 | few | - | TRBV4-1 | TGCGCCAGCAGCCTCATCTGGGGGGAGACCCAGTACTTC | CASSLIWGETQYF
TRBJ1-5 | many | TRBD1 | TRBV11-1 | TGTGCCAGCAGCTTAGCTAGGGGGCGCGGACATCAGCCCCAGCATTTT | CASSLARGRGHQPQHF
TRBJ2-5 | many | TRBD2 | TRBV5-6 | TGTGCCAGCAGCGGTCTGCGGGAGGAGGAAGAGACCCAGTACTTC | CASSGLREEEETQYF
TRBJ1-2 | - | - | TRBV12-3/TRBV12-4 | TGTGCCAGCAGTTTGTACAGAGGAAACTATGGCTACACCTTC | CASSLYRGNYGYTF
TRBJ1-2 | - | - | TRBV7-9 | TGTGCCAGCAGCTTAGCCGTCAATAGGCCCAGGCATAAAAACTATGGCTACACCTTC | CASSLAVNRPRHKNYGYTF
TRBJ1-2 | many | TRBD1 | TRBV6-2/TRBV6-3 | TGTGCCAGCAGCACTACAGGGGACCGAGATGGCTACACCTTC | CASSTTGDRDGYTF
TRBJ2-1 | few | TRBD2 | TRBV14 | TGTGCCAGCAGCCAAGGGCGGGGGGACAATGAGCAGTTCTTC | CASSQGRGDNEQFF
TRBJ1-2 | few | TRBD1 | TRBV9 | TGTGCCAGCAGCCAGGGACAGTTTAACTATGGCTACACCTTC | CASSQGQFNYGYTF
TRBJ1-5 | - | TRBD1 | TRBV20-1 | TGCAGTGCCTGGAAGACAGGGGGTGTCGATCAGCCCCCGCATTTT | CSAWKTGGVDQPPHF
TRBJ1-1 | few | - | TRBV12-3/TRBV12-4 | TGTGCCAGCAGTTTGTGGGGCAGCCCAGACGGGAGCACTGAAGCTTTCTTT | CASSLWGSPDGSTEAFF
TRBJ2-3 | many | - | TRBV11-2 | TGTGCCAGCAGCTTAGAGAAAGGTTACACAGATACGCAGTATTTT | CASSLEKGYTDTQYF
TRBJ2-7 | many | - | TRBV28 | TGTGCCAGCAGTTTTGCCCAAAATTCTTACGAGCAGTACTTC | CASSFAQNSYEQYF
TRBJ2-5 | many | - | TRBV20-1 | TGCAGGGGGGACGGGGAAGAGACCCAGTACTTC | CRGDGEETQYF
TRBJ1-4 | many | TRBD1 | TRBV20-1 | TGCAGTGCTGGTATGACAGGGCGTAATGAAAAACTGTTTTTT | CSAGMTGRNEKLFF
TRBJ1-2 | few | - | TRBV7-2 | TGTGCCAGCAGCTCCGGACAAAAAGACTATGGCTACACCTTC | CASSSGQKDYGYTF
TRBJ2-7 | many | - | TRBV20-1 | TGCAGTGCTAGCGAACATACCGGGAGCTACGAGCAGTACTTC | CSASEHTGSYEQYF
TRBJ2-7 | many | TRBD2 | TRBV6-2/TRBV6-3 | TGTGCCAGCAGTTCCTTTACTAGCGGACTCTCCTACGAGCAGTACTTC | CASSSFTSGLSYEQYF
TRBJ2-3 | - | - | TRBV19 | TGTGCCAGTAGTGACCGCCCGGGGACAGATACGCAGTATTTT | CASSDRPGTDTQYF
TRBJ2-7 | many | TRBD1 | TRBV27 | TGTGCCAGCAGACCCTCGGGACAGAACTACGAGCAGTACTTC | CASRPSGQNYEQYF
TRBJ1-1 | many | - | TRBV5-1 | TGCGCCAGCAGCCCGGGACAAATAATTGAAGCTTTCTTT | CASSPGQIIEAFF
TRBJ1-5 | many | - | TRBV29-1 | TGCAGCGTCGTACAGGGTGGGGGGAGCAATCAGCCCCAGCATTTT | CSVVQGGGSNQPQHF
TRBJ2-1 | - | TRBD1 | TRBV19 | TGTGCCAGTAGTTATGTTGGGGACAGGGTAGGCAATGAGCAGTTCTTC | CASSYVGDRVGNEQFF